Described below is a single T cell receptor beta chain sequence and its context. No antigen is known for it. Base qualities are not provided; no much larger clone lies one nucleotide away. To prepare the library, the immunoSEQ multiplex PCR assay was applied. For the multiplex PCR, a mixture combining 60 forward primers for TCR Vbeta segments and 13 reverse primers for TCR Jbeta segments was used. Amplification of the CDR3 region of rearranged TCR beta genes was performed with a multiplex PCR assay on genomic DNA. On the Illumina HiSeq System, the amplified TCR beta libraries were sequenced as 87-base-pair reads. In the source study's methods: A later analysis tallied some 79 million unique TCR beta chains across the approximately 670 repertoires, and some 12 million of those chains were shared by two or more donors. Raw reads were error-corrected and collapsed into unique sequences by a nearest-neighbor algorithm in which closely related sequences were merged to remove PCR and sequencing errors. CDR3 sequences were aligned to IMGT reference sequences to assign V, D and J gene segments. For a sequence to be retained, at least a six-nucleotide match to both a V gene segment and a J gene segment was required. A rearrangement counted as productive if the CDR3 had no stop codons and remained in frame with V and J, and every other rearrangement counted as non-productive. Following IMGT convention, CDR3 was defined as the stretch from the second conserved V-encoded cysteine up to the conserved J-encoded phenylalanine. The earlier analysis of about 590 of the donors excluded sequences that lacked an unambiguous match to a single V gene segment. In an earlier analysis of 587 of the donors, V segments were called functional above 56.7% productive rearrangements and were called segregating when the between-donor standard deviation exceeded 5%. A statistical classification framework was built to diagnose cytomegalovirus status from the catalog of TCR beta chain sequences. A later analysis assigned V and J genes by comparing TCR nucleotide sequences with IMGT/GENE-DB human TR gene sequences. In a later analysis, CDR3 sequences and most-parsimonious VDJ recombination scenarios were assigned using the TCRdist pipeline. In a later analysis, every TCR beta chain was defined by the combination of its CDR3 amino acid sequence and its V-gene family, and reads without a unique V-gene family were dropped. A later analysis removed 550 to 700 highly shared, low-generation-probability nucleotide sequences to deal with suspected cross-contamination and a sequencing artifact. For each public chain, a later analysis derived a clonal expansion index from normalized ranks of inferred template counts within each repertoire. In a later analysis, generation probabilities were computed using a VDJ recombination model fitted to out-of-frame rearrangements, and the results were checked against IGoR. In a later analysis, TCR-TCR, TCR-HLA and TCR-CMV co-occurrence was scored with hypergeometric tests, and a repertoire-size bias correction was applied to TCR pairs. To estimate false discovery rates, a later analysis permuted the HLA or CMV assignments 20 times. In a later analysis, co-occurring TCRs were grouped with DBSCAN, and TCRdist sequence similarity was added when clustering was performed within HLA-allele-positive subsets. Co-occurrence clustering excluded repertoires with fewer than 30,000 or more than 120,000 public chains, plus five with anomalous nucleotide sharing. TCRdb retrieved this table from immuneACCESS and kept in-frame rearrangements only. Not all clones are present; in checked studies, unresolved V genes account for under half, and no reason is known for the remainder. The V and J calls and the clone size are those of that table, but D and trimming were determined from the DNA. The sample table holds approximately 170,000 clones, of which 75% were seen once. The top ten clonotypes cover 4.9% of the sample.

The CDR3, cysteine through phenylalanine, is 14 amino acids long. Kept here is only the CDR3 DNA, which spans 42 bases and is read in frame from base 1. V and J lose 4 bases and 7 bases, and a span of 14 bases separates them. CDR1 is given as MNHEY and CDR2 as SMNVEV, both from the germline V gene (reference sequence). The cohort was made up of around 720 healthy bone marrow donors. All cohort members were sampled while nominally healthy, although unrecorded immune exposures were likely present. The donor tested CMV seronegative, placing the donor among the 350 to 400 seronegative members of the cohort. Each donor provided a peripheral blood sample, and peripheral blood mononuclear cells were used for TCR beta sequencing. Genomic DNA extraction from the blood cell samples was performed with the Qiagen DNeasy Blood Extraction Kit. The data were obtained in a study of cytomegalovirus exposure and HLA in healthy donors (dated by TCRdb to about 2017). In terms of the full investigation: An earlier analysis of approximately 550 of the donors reported 276 Gb of sequence data and 120 million or so unique TCR beta sequences from some 180 million T cells. Across approximately 420 genotyped donors of the cohort, an average of about 200,000 unique TCR beta nucleotide sequences per donor were sequenced, and 15% to 20% of those sequences were non-productive. An early release covering about 600 HLA-typed donors comprised around 300 gigabases of sequencing data and approximately 80 million unique TCR sequences. In an earlier analysis of around 540 of the donors, high-throughput TCR beta sequencing was used to judge whether each TCR beta V gene segment behaved as functional or pseudogenic. Typing coverage differed by locus: A, B, C, DRB1 and DQB1 were typed in about 629-640 donors, DQA1 in 522, DPA1 in around 580, and DPB1 in just under 490. Donor age, sex, ethnicity and CMV serostatus were collected together with the repertoire data. A later analysis re-examined previously published TCR beta repertoires from roughly 720 donors and added high-resolution HLA genotyping to investigate patterns of TCR occurrence. Rather than using new phenotypic data, the later analysis identified candidate immune exposures from TCR beta sequences and from how often those sequences occurred across donors. To predict cytomegalovirus infection status, the study brought together high-throughput TCR immunosequencing, statistical association of individual TCRs with disease status, and machine learning. In addition to the first cohort of 666 subjects, a separate validation cohort of 100 to 150 different subjects was used. A later genetic analysis took genome-wide SNP genotypes for about 65% of the 666 donors and used that subset as a discovery cohort. HLA typing included class I and class II loci at four-digit resolution. Among the roughly 400 genotyped donors, around 81% belonged to the genetic ancestry cluster associated with self-reported Caucasian donors. Every discovery cohort repertoire had been produced on one sequencing platform. The study was designed to test whether signatures of past pathogen exposure could be identified by cataloging public T cell receptors. Using immunosequencing, the study profiled T cell repertoires from 550 to 750 subjects and related those repertoires to cytomegalovirus serostatus. Several DR-DQ haplotypes were treated as single units for association and clustering because of strong linkage in the cohort. Summary of the overall study and its limitations: A later analysis reported that several top co-occurrence clusters appeared linked to parvovirus B19, influenza, CMV and Epstein-Barr virus. Correlated functional status among segregating V segments might reflect linkage disequilibrium, but an unknown experimental factor could not be ruled out. Only TCR beta chains were sequenced in this cohort, and the absence of alpha or paired-chain data limited detectable features. Specific HLA alleles were associated with roughly 17,000 TCR beta sequences at a false discovery rate of 0.05 in a later analysis. A further reported finding was that TCR beta sequences accurately predicted the HLA-A and HLA-B alleles for most subjects in the first cohort. V-gene and J-gene trimming of TCR beta chains was associated with a missense DCLRE1C variant in a later genetic analysis, and the association was replicated in an independent cohort. In a later analysis, HLA-associated TCR beta chains showed more clonal expansion and lower generation probabilities than non-associated chains that were equally common. Compared with the roughly 670-donor mean, donors in an Asian-associated ancestry cluster had fewer N-insertions in productive TCRs, according to a later genetic analysis. Assigning TCR associations to individual alleles was difficult when HLA alleles, especially DR and DQ, strongly co-occurred. A later analysis found that most CMV-associated TCR beta chains appeared HLA-restricted, with HLA associations seemingly driven largely by CMV exposure. An earlier analysis of some 560 of the donors showed that most TCR beta V segments appeared in productive rearrangements either about 87% or about 30% of the time, which broadly matched IMGT annotations. It was suggested by the authors that the approach could potentially be generalized to other disease states and immunological phenotypes. In the study, about 150 TCR beta chains were listed as associated with cytomegalovirus. Cytomegalovirus status was reported to be diagnosed by the classifier with high specificity and sensitivity in both the original and validation cohorts. Across donors, most TCR sequences were observed very rarely, whereas some public TCRs were present in many individuals. A few of the identified cytomegalovirus-associated TCR beta chains were confirmed in vitro to be specific for cytomegalovirus antigens. Immune exposure information for the cohort was limited to CMV serostatus. Some IMGT-functional V segments, including TRBV6-2 and TRBV6-3, could not be distinguished by the 87-base-pair reads and were therefore excluded. Seventeen rarely observed V segments, including chromosome 9 orphons, were excluded from the earlier analysis of 550 to 700 of the donors because counts were too low. A cluster of highly shared sequence variants was judged likely to be a technical artifact of the sequencing pipeline. Because HLA typing was unavailable for some donors at each locus, only the typed subset was used in association tests. Presence/absence analyses assumed roughly uniform sequencing depth across donors, an assumption that may not hold. In a later analysis, the rate of TCR association differed among HLA loci, with DRB1 alleles having the most associated TCRs and HLA-C alleles having the fewest.

The chain links TRBV27 with TRBJ2-1, and perhaps TRBD1 as D gene, on 6 matching bases. Sequencing was done on a sample of PBMCs. The receptor was derived from a male donor in good health and CMV-seronegative. The CDR3 has the sequence CASSSQGTGNEQFF. The bases are TGTGCCAGCAGTTCGCAGGGGACGGGTAATGAGCAGTTCTTC.